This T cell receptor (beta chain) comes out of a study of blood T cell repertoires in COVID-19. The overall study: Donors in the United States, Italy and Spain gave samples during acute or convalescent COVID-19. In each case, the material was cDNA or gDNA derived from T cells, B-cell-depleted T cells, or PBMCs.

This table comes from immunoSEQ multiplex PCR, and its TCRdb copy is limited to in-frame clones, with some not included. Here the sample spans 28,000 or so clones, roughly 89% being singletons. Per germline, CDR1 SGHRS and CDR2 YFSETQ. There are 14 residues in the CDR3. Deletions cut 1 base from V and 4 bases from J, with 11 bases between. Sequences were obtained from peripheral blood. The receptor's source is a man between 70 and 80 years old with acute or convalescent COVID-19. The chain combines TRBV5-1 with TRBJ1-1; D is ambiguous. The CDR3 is CASSLSSRPTEAFF. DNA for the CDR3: TGCGCCAGCAGCTTGTCATCGCGTCCCACTGAAGCTTTCTTT.